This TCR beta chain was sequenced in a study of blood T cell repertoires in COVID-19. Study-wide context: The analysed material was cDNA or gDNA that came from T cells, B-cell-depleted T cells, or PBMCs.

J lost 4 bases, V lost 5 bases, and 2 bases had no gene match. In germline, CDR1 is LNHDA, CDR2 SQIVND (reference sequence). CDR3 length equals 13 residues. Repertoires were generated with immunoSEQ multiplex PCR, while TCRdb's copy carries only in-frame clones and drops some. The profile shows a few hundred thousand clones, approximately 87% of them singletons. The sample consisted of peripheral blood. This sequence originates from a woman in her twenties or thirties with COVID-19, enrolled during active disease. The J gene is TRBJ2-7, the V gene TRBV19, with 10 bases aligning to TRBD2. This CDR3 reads CASSWTSGYEQYF. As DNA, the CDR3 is TGTGCCAGTAGTTGGACTAGCGGATACGAGCAGTACTTC.